This T cell receptor (beta chain) was found in a study of vaccination and CD4 T cells after COVID-19. Study as a whole: The BNT162b2 or mRNA-1273 vaccine was given to participants in two doses.

Specified treatment: roughly 11-day PBMC culture with coronavirus spike peptide pools or control peptides (ViraFEST assay). Oncomine TCR Beta short-read sequencing was applied to DNA from cultured CD4+ T cells. Using its own MiXCR run on the PCR reads, TCRdb lists one record per CDR3 protein. Of around 12,000 distinct CDR3 sequences listed, about 60% are singletons. Comments on this clonotype: Its antigen is unidentified.

The sequence derives from a human donor who had recovered from COVID-19. The sequenced sample was CD4+ T cells from blood, cultured in vitro.

CDR3 bases: TGTGCCAGCAGTCCCTCCATATCCCTAACCGGGGGGAACTACGAGCAGTACTTC. Translating gives CASSPSISLTGGNYEQYF. The chain joins TRBV27 to TRBJ2-7; TRBD2 agrees at 7 bases. The CDR3 spans 18 residues. Losses at the gene ends were 5 bases for V and 3 bases for J; bases not matched to a gene: 19. Germline V gives CDR1 MNHEY, CDR2 SMNVEV (reference sequence).